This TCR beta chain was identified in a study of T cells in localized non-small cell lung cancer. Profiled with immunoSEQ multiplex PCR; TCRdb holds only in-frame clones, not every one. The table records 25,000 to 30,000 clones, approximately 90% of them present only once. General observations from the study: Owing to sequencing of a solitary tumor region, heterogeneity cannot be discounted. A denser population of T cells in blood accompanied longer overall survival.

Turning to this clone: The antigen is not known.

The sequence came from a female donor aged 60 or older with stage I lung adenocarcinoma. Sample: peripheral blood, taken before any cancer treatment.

The CDR3 DNA is TGTGCCAGCAGTAGCGGGACAGGGGTTAATCAGCCCCAGCATTTT. This gives the protein CASSSGTGVNQPQHF. The rearrangement links TRBV2 to TRBJ1-5; 10 bases are shared with TRBD1. The CDR3 has 15 amino acids. Trimming cost V 5 bases and J 4 bases; bases outside gene matches: 5. CDR1 SNHLY and CDR2 FYNNEI come from the germline V gene.